This T cell receptor (beta chain) was recorded in a study of read filtering for tumor transcriptome and immune sequencing. Looking at the study overall: Among patients, approximately 17 were male and about 15 female, aged about 47 to 80 (mean about 69).

With 5 bases removed from V and 4 bases from J, the gap between germline ends came to 7 bases. The germline V gene encodes CDR1 MNHEY and CDR2 SMNVEV (reference sequence). This CDR3 spans 12 amino acids. From roughly 0.4 ug of RNA, a library with molecular barcoded alpha/delta and beta/gamma adaptors was made. TCRdb reprocessed the reads with MiXCR, giving one entry per CDR3 protein. Here the sample spans 30,000 to 45,000 distinct CDR3 sequences, around 15% being singletons. This clonotype has a count of ten or more. The genes are TRBV27 and TRBJ2-3; D unresolved. The sequence derives from a donor aged 40 or over with multiple myeloma. Material: a population of CD138-negative cells sorted from bone marrow. The CDR3 nucleotides are TGTGCCAGCAGTCCTGTACCAGATACGCAGTATTTT. It codes for CASSPVPDTQYF.